This T cell receptor (beta chain) was retrieved from a study of tumor-infiltrating lymphocytes in primary liver carcinoma. Background on the study: Patients, male and female, were 30 to 69 years old. The neoplasms were of stage T1-T3 N0M0, with dimensions of about 4.2 to 11 cm across.

Using a constant-region primer together with ProtoScript II reverse transcriptase, TCR beta cDNA was made from 500 ng of total RNA. Three rounds of nested multiplex PCR with slightly modified ARM-PCR produced TCR beta libraries. The study ran its first two PCR rounds for roughly 10 cycles each, using TRBV1-TRBV30 forward primers and a C-beta reverse primer. TCRdb processed the multiplex PCR reads anew with MiXCR; each CDR3 protein has one entry. Among about 310,000 distinct CDR3 sequences listed, 50% to 75% were seen once. Germline V gene lookup returns CDR1 SGHNT and CDR2 YYREEE (reference sequence). This CDR3 spans 17 amino acids. Concerning this clonotype: A much larger clonotype is one base distant, so this may be a read error.

Researchers drew blood RNA from unsorted whole blood and extracted germline DNA as well. The TCR was taken from a woman in her twenties or thirties with primary liver carcinoma and hepatitis B virus infection. The sequenced material came from peripheral blood. The genes are TRBV5-4 and TRBJ1-6, with unresolved D. The CDR3 DNA is TGTGCCAACAGCTCACAAAGCCGTGGGTTTGCGGATTCACCCCTCCACTTT. Amino acids: CANSSQSRGFADSPLHF.